Listed below are T cell receptor beta chains from one sample, sequenced in a study of CD8 T cells in Susac syndrome. MiXCR, applied by TCRdb to the immunoSEQ multiplex PCR reads, yields one record per CDR3 protein. The data contain around 180,000 distinct CDR3 sequences, 94% of them seen just once; the ten biggest clones take up approximately 0.11%. The sample was CD4+ T cells from PBMCs. The receptor source for this set is a human donor with Susac syndrome. The CDR3 runs from the conserved cysteine through the conserved F or W. Each record gives: J gene, D gene, V gene, clone size, CDR3 DNA, CDR3 protein. D genes are given only for firm matches. The listing skips clone size in some rows; elsewhere it reads once, few, many or a size class.

j_call: TRBJ2-1
d_call: TRBD2
v_call: TRBV9
clone_size: .
cdr3_nt: TGTGCCAGCAGCGTAGGACTAGCGGGGGCTCGGCATGAGCAGTTCTTC
cdr3_aa: CASSVGLAGARHEQFF

j_call: TRBJ2-3
d_call: .
v_call: TRBV18
clone_size: .
cdr3_nt: TGTGCCAGCTCACCCGGCGCGGGGAGCACAGATACGCAGTATTTT
cdr3_aa: CASSPGAGSTDTQYF

j_call: TRBJ2-5
d_call: TRBD1
v_call: TRBV10-3
clone_size: .
cdr3_nt: TGTGCCATCAGTGACGGGCAGGGGGCGAAGGAGACCCAGTACTTC
cdr3_aa: CAISDGQGAKETQYF

j_call: TRBJ2-1
d_call: TRBD1
v_call: TRBV20-1
clone_size: .
cdr3_nt: TGCAGTGCTACCCCAGGGGGCCGAGAGCAGTTCTTC
cdr3_aa: CSATPGGREQFF

j_call: TRBJ2-7
d_call: TRBD1
v_call: TRBV12-3/TRBV12-4
clone_size: .
cdr3_nt: TGTGCCAGCAGTTTGAGGGACAGGGGGCGCGAGCAGTACTTC
cdr3_aa: CASSLRDRGREQYF

j_call: TRBJ2-3
d_call: .
v_call: TRBV6-5
clone_size: .
cdr3_nt: TGTGCCAGCAGTTCGAGGCCTGCCGGGGTGTATACGCAGTATTTT
cdr3_aa: CASSSRPAGVYTQYF

j_call: TRBJ2-1
d_call: TRBD1
v_call: TRBV2
clone_size: .
cdr3_nt: TGTGCCGTTCCGGGGACAGGGGAATGGAATGAGCAGTTCTTC
cdr3_aa: CAVPGTGEWNEQFF

j_call: TRBJ1-6
d_call: .
v_call: TRBV15
clone_size: .
cdr3_nt: TGTGCCACCAGCTCCCCTGGGGCAGGGCATAATTCACCCCTCCACTTT
cdr3_aa: CATSSPGAGHNSPLHF

j_call: TRBJ2-7
d_call: TRBD2
v_call: TRBV25-1
clone_size: .
cdr3_nt: TGTGCCAGCAAACGGGGGGACCGGCAGTACTTC
cdr3_aa: CASKRGDRQYF

j_call: TRBJ2-7
d_call: TRBD1
v_call: TRBV20-1
clone_size: .
cdr3_nt: TGCAGTGCTTGGAGAGACAGGGATGCCGAGCAGTACTTC
cdr3_aa: CSAWRDRDAEQYF

j_call: TRBJ1-2
d_call: .
v_call: TRBV24-1
clone_size: .
cdr3_nt: TGTGCCACCAGTGATCCCCTCTTGGAGGATGGCTACACCTTC
cdr3_aa: CATSDPLLEDGYTF

j_call: TRBJ1-4
d_call: .
v_call: TRBV5-1
clone_size: .
cdr3_nt: TGCGCCAGCACCTCTTCGTCGGGAAAACTGTTTTTT
cdr3_aa: CASTSSSGKLFF

j_call: TRBJ2-4
d_call: .
v_call: TRBV20-1
clone_size: .
cdr3_nt: TGCAGTGCTCCCCGACAGAGAGGGGACATTCAGTACTTC
cdr3_aa: CSAPRQRGDIQYF

j_call: TRBJ2-7
d_call: TRBD2
v_call: TRBV7-2
clone_size: .
cdr3_nt: TGTGCCAGCAGCTTGGGACTAGCCCCCTACGAGCAGTACTTC
cdr3_aa: CASSLGLAPYEQYF

j_call: TRBJ2-5
d_call: .
v_call: TRBV9
clone_size: .
cdr3_nt: TGTGCCAGCAGCGTAGACCCACTCGGGAATGGGGCCCAGTACTTC
cdr3_aa: CASSVDPLGNGAQYF

j_call: TRBJ2-3
d_call: .
v_call: TRBV5-1
clone_size: once
cdr3_nt: TGCGCCAGCAGCGGAAAAACCGGGACCCTTGGGACAGATACGCAGTATTTT
cdr3_aa: CASSGKTGTLGTDTQYF

j_call: TRBJ2-7
d_call: .
v_call: TRBV20-1
clone_size: .
cdr3_nt: TGCAGTGCTACGCCCTCAAGCTCCTACGAGCAGTACTTC
cdr3_aa: CSATPSSSYEQYF

j_call: TRBJ1-1
d_call: .
v_call: TRBV29-1
clone_size: .
cdr3_nt: TGCAGCGCCGGCGGACAGCTGAACACTGAAGCTTTCTTT
cdr3_aa: CSAGGQLNTEAFF

j_call: TRBJ1-2
d_call: .
v_call: TRBV5-1
clone_size: .
cdr3_nt: TGCGCCAGCTGCCCCTCTCCGGGACAAGCTGGCTACACCTTC
cdr3_aa: CASCPSPGQAGYTF

j_call: TRBJ2-7
d_call: .
v_call: TRBV20-1
clone_size: once
cdr3_nt: TGCAGTGCTACCGACAGTCCAGGGCACGAGCAGTACTTC
cdr3_aa: CSATDSPGHEQYF

j_call: TRBJ1-1
d_call: TRBD1
v_call: TRBV5-1
clone_size: .
cdr3_nt: TGCGCCAGCAGCTTGGTGACAGGGAACATGAACACTGAAGCTTTCTTT
cdr3_aa: CASSLVTGNMNTEAFF

j_call: TRBJ2-5
d_call: .
v_call: TRBV9
clone_size: .
cdr3_nt: TGTGCCAGCAGCTCGCGGTCCCAAGGCCAAGAGACCCAGTACTTC
cdr3_aa: CASSSRSQGQETQYF